The source of this T cell receptor beta chain is a study of shared clonotypes between healthy human individuals (dated by TCRdb to about 2020). In the study overall: A couple of women and three men aged 18 to 49 years were included in the cohort. Blood TCR repertoires of roughly 5 healthy adults were deeply sequenced to estimate repertoire size and the extent of clonotype sharing between individuals. Libraries were prepared and TCR repertoires were sequenced by different laboratories using diverse techniques, in order to increase sequencing depth and limit assay-specific biases. Leukapheresis yielded between about 0.94 and 8.9 billion PBMCs per donor. For each donor, CD4 naive and CD4 memory were each run on three plates, CD8 naive on two plates, and CD8 memory on one plate. What the authors observed across the whole study: Based on pairwise subsampling, the degree of clonotype sharing among donors was expected to be affected by sequencing depth. Because the study included a small number of donors, the genetic and exposure-history diversity represented was limited. Rarefaction of sorted-subset datasets indicated incomplete sequencing despite the large sequencing depth. Across a few donors, around 5% of naive CD4, around 3.3% of naive CD8, approximately 2.5% of memory CD4, and roughly 0.41% of memory CD8 clonotypes were shared. Estimated clonotype richness was generally larger for naive than for memory subsets. Higher generation probabilities were observed for clonotypes shared by all four sorted-subset donors than for non-shared clonotypes. Sampling was restricted to blood, and TCR repertoires in tissue are likely to differ from TCR repertoires in blood.

Donors were healthy HIV-negative adults with no recently reported acute infections or vaccinations. All donors were Caucasian adults living in Nashville, Tennessee, USA. CD4+ T cells were enriched by magnetic negative selection, after which naive cells were positively selected on CD45RA and the negative fraction was taken as the memory subset. After blood collection by leukapheresis, PBMCs were isolated using Ficoll-Histopaque density gradient centrifugation and then cryopreserved in the vapor phase of liquid nitrogen. Analytical flow cytometry was used to check the purity and quantity of every magnetically sorted T cell population. Each sorted fraction had its genomic DNA isolated and then quantified by UV absorbance on a Nanodrop 2000c. In the case of this clone: The antigen it recognizes is unknown. No quality values exist for individual bases; no much larger clone is one base distant. This same CDR3 is encoded by further DNA sequences in the sample.

Inclusive of the bounding cysteine and phenylalanine, the CDR3 is 16 residues long. Just CDR3 DNA is preserved here, 48 bases in frame from base 1. V trim: 4 bases; J trim: 2 bases; unmatched bases: 1. CDR1 and CDR2, looked up from the germline V gene, are ENHRY and SYGVKD. Using the deep immunoSEQ assay, multiplex PCR amplified TCR CDR3 regions from genomic DNA. Genomic DNA extracted from each cell subset was distributed evenly over all wells of several immunoSEQ 96-well plates, and each plate served as one replicate. For sorted subsets, approximately 210 ng genomic DNA, equal to 30,000 or so T cell genomes, was loaded into each replicate PCR. Purified libraries were quantified with a Qubit 3.0 fluorometer, sized on a Bioanalyzer 2100, and re-quantified with the KAPA Library Quantification kit. Every immunoSEQ 96-well plate was sequenced on a separate single-read 150-cycle Illumina NextSeq 550 flow cell. Per the authors' processing: Because the immunoSEQ output included only junctional sequences and no quality scores, the filtering could not be the same as the filtering used for full-length reads. Sequences were annotated with PyIR, a Python wrapper for IgBLAST v1.9, and V/J genes and CDR3 were assigned using IMGT germline references. Reads with weak V/J assignments (E-value above 1e-6), missing CDR3, stop codons, out-of-frame junctions, or ambiguous translated residues were removed. V3J clonotypes were defined as sequences sharing the same inferred V gene, J gene, and CDR3 amino acid sequence. The percentage overlap between two repertoires was calculated by dividing the number of shared unique clonotypes by the size of the smaller repertoire. Repertoire richness was assessed with RTK rarefaction, the Chao1 estimator, and Recon v2.1 estimates of unobserved clonotypes. Generation probabilities for all TCRbeta clonotypes obtained by the gDNA method from a few donors were computed using OLGA. This is the immuneACCESS table as TCRdb keeps it, with only in-frame sequences that have V and J called. A part of the clones is gone; compared with another copy, unresolved V genes explain less than half, and the rest is unexplained. V and J calls and clone size come straight from that table; D and trimming were deduced from the DNA. This sample has roughly 2,300,000 clones in its table, and 80% to 95% of those were observed once. The biggest ten clones account for 0.37% of the sample.

Rearrangement joined TRBV10-3 to TRBJ2-3; a stretch of 15 junction bases matches TRBD2. This receptor was identified in a man between 18 and 29 years old in good health. Some clones in this sample may be carry-over from other donors' samples. The specimen sequenced was naive CD4+ T cells from PBMCs. The cell subset or site label for this specimen denotes: CD45RA+ positively selected. The DNA reads as follows: TGTGCCATCAGTGGGACTAGCGGGAGGGTCACAGATACGCAGTATTTT. Its amino acids are CAISGTSGRVTDTQYF.